Sequencing of this T cell receptor beta chain was carried out in a study of shared clonotypes between healthy human individuals. Study at large: The donor pool was made up of a couple of women and a few men aged 18 to 49.

On this clone itself: Its antigen remains unidentified. Other nucleotide sequences in the sample specify the same CDR3.

Replicate sorted-subset PCRs were loaded with around 200 ng DNA, 30,000 or so T cell genomes. The data were produced by immunoSEQ multiplex PCR, yet TCRdb's version contains in-frame clones alone and is incomplete. The sample shows 640,000 or so clones, approximately 79% of them seen only once. Study-wide points: It was anticipated that sequencing depth would influence how many clonotypes donors shared. Only blood samples were collected, and tissue repertoires likely differ.

The source material was memory CD4+ T cells sorted from blood. Subset specified: CD45RA-negative fraction. The clonotype comes from a woman in her thirties in good health.

CDR3 nucleotides: TGTGCCTGGAGCGTTTCAGATACGCAGTATTTT. This encodes CAWSVSDTQYF. The chain couples TRBV30 to TRBJ2-3; unclear D gene. The germline V gene has CDR1 GTSNPN and CDR2 SVGIG (reference sequence). There are 11 residues in the CDR3. Trimming took 3 bases from V and 4 from J, leaving 5 bases between them.